This is a list of T cell receptor beta chains from one sample in a study of blood T cells in healthy people across ages. TCRdb analysed the 5' RACE reads with MiXCR anew, one entry per CDR3 protein. The table lists over 1,500,000 distinct CDR3 sequences, approximately 39% of them singletons, with more than 20% in the top ten. The sequenced sample consisted of blood. All receptors come from a human donor in good health. Both conserved end residues are part of each CDR3. A D gene is named only where the DNA matches it firmly.

D	V	J	CDR3
NA	TRBV5-5	TRBJ2-1	CASNLGQASYNEQFF
NA	TRBV5-8	TRBJ2-6	CASTPGRGYGANVLTF
TRBD2	TRBV25-1	TRBJ2-4	CASSELGGDKNIQYF
NA	TRBV7-2	TRBJ2-5	CASSRGAGETQYF
TRBD2	TRBV6-1	TRBJ2-7	CASRKPSGSYPSTDTQYF
NA	TRBV20-1	TRBJ1-4	CSVGGRGDEKLFF
NA	TRBV7-9	TRBJ1-2	CASSRESGAPYGYTF
NA	TRBV12-3/TRBV12-4	TRBJ1-2	CASTPRGYGYTF
NA	TRBV20-1	TRBJ2-7	CGARDAIGALYEQYF
TRBD1	TRBV29-1	TRBJ2-3	CSVRTGGDSTQYF
NA	TRBV7-8	TRBJ1-1	CASSLGRGGSTEAFF
NA	TRBV7-9	TRBJ2-7	CASLRSGDYEQYF
NA	TRBV11-2	TRBJ1-6	CASSFRGGVAYNSPLHF
NA	TRBV29-1	TRBJ2-3	CSVTSGDTQYF
NA	TRBV6-5	TRBJ1-5	CASSGLASNQPQHF
NA	TRBV19	TRBJ2-3	CASARALTDTQYF
NA	TRBV5-1	TRBJ1-1	CASSLGTSTEAFF
NA	TRBV20-1	TRBJ2-1	CSAREAGGEQFF
TRBD2	TRBV5-1	TRBJ2-7	CASSLGVSAGRSHEQYF